These 9 T cell receptor beta chains came from one sample sequenced in a study of OX40 agonist ivuxolimab in advanced cancers. Libraries were prepared by immunoSEQ multiplex PCR; TCRdb keeps only in-frame clonotypes and omits some of them. The sample has 70,000 to 85,000 clones; about 86% are singletons. The starting material was CD4+ or CD8+ T cells sorted from blood, obtained in a trial of the OX40 agonist ivuxolimab. These receptors came from an adult with an advanced solid tumor such as melanoma, head and neck, liver or kidney cancer.

The chain combines TRBV18 with TRBJ2-3, with D possibly being TRBD1 (6 bases). The germline V and J ends were trimmed by 6 bases and 3 bases, with 13 bases remaining between them. Germline lookup yields CDR1 KGHSH and CDR2 LQKENI. The CDR3 is made up of 14 amino acids. The CDR3 loop reads CASSPGHSTDTQYF. The CDR3 DNA follows: TGTGCCAGCTCCCCGGGACACAGTACAGATACGCAGTATTTT.

This rearrangement joins TRBV9 to TRBJ2-2; no definite D call. From germline, CDR1 is SGDLS and CDR2 YYNGEE. V lost 4 bases to trimming and J lost 7 bases, with 8 bases between them. The CDR3 spans 12 residues. The CDR3 loop is CASSRAGGELFF. CDR3 nucleotide sequence: TGTGCCAGCAGCCGGGCAGGCGGGGAGCTGTTTTTT.

The genes are TRBV27 and TRBJ1-4, with 8 bases that match TRBD1. The CDR3 is 14 amino acids. Unmatched junction bases numbered 7, after V lost 5 bases and J lost 8 bases. Looked up from germline, CDR1 is MNHEY and CDR2 is SMNVEV (reference sequence). The CDR3 DNA sequence: TGTGCCAGCAGTCCTCGGGACAGGCCCGAAAAACTGTTTTTT. Encoded protein: CASSPRDRPEKLFF.

As DNA, the CDR3 is TGCAGCGTTGATAGGGACGGTAGCAGCCGGGAGCTGTTTTTT. Translating it yields CSVDRDGSSRELFF. This chain joins TRBV29-1 and TRBJ2-2, with D perhaps given as TRBD1 or TRBD2 (5 bases each). V was pared by 3 bases and J by 9 bases, with 17 bases between. The germline V gene encodes CDR1 SQVTM and CDR2 ANQGSEA. This CDR3 has 14 residues.

The genes are TRBV6-4 and TRBJ1-5, with D possibly matching TRBD1 (6 bases). Germline V CDR1 and CDR2: MRHNA, SNTAGT. V was pared by 0 bases and J by 3 bases, with 12 bases between. This CDR3 comprises 16 residues. The CDR3 coding sequence is TGTGCCAGCAGTGACTCGAGGACAGCTTACAATCAGCCCCAGCATTTT. It codes for CASSDSRTAYNQPQHF.

The J gene is TRBJ2-1, the V gene TRBV19; D gene uncertain. The germline gives CDR1 LNHDA, CDR2 SQIVND (reference sequence). The CDR3 runs to 13 residues. Trimming removed 7 bases at V and 5 bases at J, with 12 bases between. CDR3 loop: CASTYGKHNEQFF. As DNA, the CDR3 is TGTGCCAGTACCTATGGGAAGCACAATGAGCAGTTCTTC.

The V gene is TRBV11-3, the J gene TRBJ2-3; D is ambiguous. The V end was cut by 5 bases, the J end by 0 bases, with 12 bases between. The CDR3 loop spans 15 amino acids. The germline CDR1 and CDR2 sequences are SGHNT and YENEEA. The CDR3 DNA is TGTGCCAGCAGCACAAGCTCACTGAGCACAGATACGCAGTATTTT. Encoded protein: CASSTSSLSTDTQYF.

The chain has TRBV5-6 and TRBJ2-7; 7 nucleotides align to TRBD1. The CDR3 spans 14 residues. Trimming cost V 1 base and J 4 bases; bases outside gene matches: 5. CDR1 is SGHDT, CDR2 YYEEEE, per germline. CDR3 residues: CASSLRQGGYEQYF. The CDR3 coding sequence is TGTGCCAGCAGCTTGAGACAGGGTGGGTACGAGCAGTACTTC.

This clone appeared once. The chain has TRBV2 and TRBJ1-3, with unresolved D. Germline CDR1 SNHLY, CDR2 FYNNEI. V was pared by 5 bases and J by 0 bases, with 14 bases between. This CDR3 has 16 residues. CDR3 loop: CASSRSRIDSGNTIYF. The CDR3 DNA sequence: TGTGCCAGCAGTCGATCCCGTATCGACTCTGGAAACACCATATATTTT.